A selection of T cell receptor beta chains follows, all from one sample in a study of blood T cell repertoires in COVID-19. Sequencing used immunoSEQ multiplex PCR; TCRdb keeps in-frame clones, though not all of them. The data contain 200,000 to 250,000 clones, approximately 81% of them singletons. Sample: peripheral blood. These receptors came from a woman older than 75 with acute or convalescent COVID-19. CDR3s include the opening cysteine and the closing phenylalanine or tryptophan. The D gene is left open where the match is weak.

v_gene	j_gene	d_gene	CDR3aa
TRBV7-2	TRBJ2-1	.	CASSPRRGWGEQFF
TRBV3-1/TRBV3-2	TRBJ2-5	TRBD1	CASSPHRTGGGETQYF
TRBV6-2/TRBV6-3	TRBJ2-1	.	CASSYSNSHNEQFF
TRBV18	TRBJ2-1	.	CASSPPRGIDNEQFF
TRBV5-5	TRBJ1-5	TRBD1	CASSPTDRRTGSANQPQHF
TRBV12-3/TRBV12-4	TRBJ1-5	.	CASSFSLNQPQHF
TRBV4-2	TRBJ2-1	TRBD2	CASSLSGGSYNEQFF
TRBV9	TRBJ2-1	.	CASSVEARGHYNEQFF
TRBV6-4	TRBJ2-2	.	CARGFGQANTGELFF
TRBV9	TRBJ1-1	.	CASNNANTEAFF
TRBV7-9	TRBJ1-6	.	CASSEQGGSPLHF
TRBV9	TRBJ2-2	.	CASSVVGGNTGELFF
TRBV7-9	TRBJ1-2	.	CASSLGTLRQSGGYTF
TRBV20-1	TRBJ2-7	TRBD2	CSASPIGGGPYEQYF
TRBV28	TRBJ2-1	TRBD2	CASRGTSINEQFF
TRBV5-1	TRBJ1-5	.	CASSLGGANSLTLNQPQHF
TRBV3-1/TRBV3-2	TRBJ2-1	.	CASSPTFSSYNEQFF
TRBV29-1	TRBJ2-5	TRBD2	CSVPGLERETQYF
TRBV7-2	TRBJ1-5	.	CASSFSGQSNQPQHF
TRBV5-1	TRBJ1-1	.	CASSSRAATEAFF
TRBV3-1/TRBV3-2	TRBJ1-2	.	CASSKRGPTITGGYTF
TRBV18	TRBJ1-1	.	CASSPQQGSVNTEAFF
TRBV27	TRBJ1-2	TRBD1	CASRDSNSWDYGYTF
TRBV19	TRBJ2-7	.	CASRLTESSYEQYF
TRBV5-1	TRBJ2-6	.	CASSVPVSGANVLTF
TRBV28	TRBJ1-4	TRBD1	CASSSYPGTVASLFF
TRBV28	TRBJ2-7	TRBD1	CAINPGQGRHEQYF
TRBV12-3/TRBV12-4	TRBJ2-2	.	CASRGGNTGELFF
TRBV10-3	TRBJ2-5	TRBD1	CAISESRTGSETQYF
TRBV5-8	TRBJ1-2	TRBD1	CASSLEGAGYGYTF
TRBV6-6	TRBJ2-6	.	CASSYHPSGANVLTF
TRBV5-1	TRBJ2-5	.	CASSSVRGYQETQYF
TRBV24-1	TRBJ1-5	.	CATSAGTPQPQHF
TRBV30	TRBJ2-7	.	CAWSVLAGEVDEQYF
TRBV6-5	TRBJ1-2	.	CASSYGWGPYGYTF
TRBV5-4	TRBJ2-7	.	CASSLGVQDYEQYF
TRBV6-5	TRBJ1-1	.	CASRRPGLWAFF
TRBV5-4	TRBJ2-1	.	CASSLMTGNEQFF
TRBV28	TRBJ2-6	TRBD2	CASSFTSGGGWANVLTF
TRBV19	TRBJ1-1	.	CASSIEGPGAEAFF
TRBV30	TRBJ1-1	.	CAWSVGGNTEAFF
TRBV7-8	TRBJ2-3	.	CASSTSNRVLTDTQYF
TRBV9	TRBJ2-7	.	CASSVGQAQLDEQYF
TRBV12-5	TRBJ2-3	.	CASGLMVATDTQYF
TRBV6-6	TRBJ1-6	.	CASSYGRDGSPLHF
TRBV3-1/TRBV3-2	TRBJ1-5	TRBD1	CASSQGGQGTTPQHF